Below, 7 T cell receptor beta chains from the same sample are listed, as sequenced in a study of blood T cell repertoires in COVID-19. The repertoire was sequenced with immunoSEQ multiplex PCR; TCRdb's copy has only in-frame clones and lacks some. The data contain about 120,000 clones, roughly 78% of them singletons. Sequencing used peripheral blood. The receptors shown here come from a man aged 55 to 70 with active or convalescent COVID-19.

The chain is built from TRBV6-5 and TRBJ2-7; TRBD2 aligns across 7 bases. The CDR3 length is 14 residues. The junction had 10 bases not matched to a gene; V was cut back by 8 bases and J by 3 bases. Looked up from germline, CDR1 is MNHEY and CDR2 is SVGAGI. CDR3 loop: CASGAREPDYEQYF. The CDR3 DNA is TGTGCCAGCGGGGCGCGGGAGCCCGACTACGAGCAGTACTTC.

The J gene is TRBJ2-2, the V gene TRBV2; D perhaps matches TRBD2 (5 bases). V was shortened by 4 bases and J by 5 bases, with 11 bases between the two germline ends. The V gene's germline CDR1 is SNHLY and CDR2 FYNNEI. CDR3 length equals 14 residues. CDR3 in amino acids: CASSVARGTGELFF. Here the CDR3 DNA reads TGTGCCAGCAGTGTGGCCCGAGGGACCGGGGAGCTGTTTTTT.

The genes are TRBV30 and TRBJ2-6; 9 bases agree with TRBD2. This CDR3 region has 17 residues. CDR1 GTSNPN and CDR2 SVGIG come from the germline V gene (reference sequence). V was clipped by 0 bases and J by 4 bases; unmatched bases: 7. The CDR3 is CAWSVRSGRPGANVLTF. CDR3 nucleotide sequence: TGTGCCTGGAGTGTACGAAGCGGGAGGCCAGGGGCCAACGTCCTGACTTTC.

The chain is built from TRBV28 and TRBJ2-3; TRBD2 aligns across 7 bases. CDR1 and CDR2 from the germline V gene are MDHEN and SYDVKM. There are 19 residues in the CDR3. V lost 5 bases and J lost 2; bases outside the gene matches: 19. The CDR3: CASSPTGGQGAGSTDTQYF. CDR3 in DNA: TGTGCCAGCAGTCCCACGGGGGGTCAAGGGGCGGGGTCCACAGATACGCAGTATTTT.

The J gene is TRBJ2-3, the V gene TRBV10-3, with 12 positions matching TRBD2. CDR1 is ENHRY, CDR2 SYGVKD, per germline. The CDR3 runs 16 residues. V trimming: 2 bases; J trimming: 4 bases; junction bases outside the gene matches: 4. This chain's CDR3 is CAISEGLAGWADTQYF. CDR3 DNA: TGTGCCATCAGTGAGGGACTAGCGGGGTGGGCAGATACGCAGTATTTT.

The chain uses TRBV15 and TRBJ2-7; TRBD1 matches 8 bases. CDR3 length equals 16 residues. Germline loops: CDR1 LNHNV, CDR2 YYDKDF (reference sequence). V lost 0 bases, J lost 5 bases, and 9 bases stayed unmatched. CDR3 region: CATSRDSAGGVHEQYF. The DNA for the CDR3 is TGTGCCACCAGCAGAGATTCGGCAGGGGGCGTCCACGAGCAGTACTTC.

The V gene is TRBV28, the J gene TRBJ2-3; maybe TRBD2 (5 bases). The ends were cut back, 6 bases at V and 6 bases at J, with 10 bases in the middle. Germline-derived CDR1 and CDR2 are MDHEN and SYDVKM. The CDR3 loop spans 12 amino acids. CDR3 sequence (DNA): TGTGCCAGCAGACCCACTAGGGATACGCAGTATTTT. Amino acids: CASRPTRDTQYF.